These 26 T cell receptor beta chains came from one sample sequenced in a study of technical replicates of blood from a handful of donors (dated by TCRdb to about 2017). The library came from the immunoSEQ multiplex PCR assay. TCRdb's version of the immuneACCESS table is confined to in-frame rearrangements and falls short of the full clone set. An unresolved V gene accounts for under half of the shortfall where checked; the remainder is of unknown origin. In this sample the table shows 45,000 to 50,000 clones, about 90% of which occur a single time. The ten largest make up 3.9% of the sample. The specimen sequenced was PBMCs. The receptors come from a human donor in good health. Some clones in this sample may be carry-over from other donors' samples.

In nucleotides, the CDR3 is TGTGCCAATTGGAGGGACCACAACAACGATAACTATGGCTACACCTTC. This codes for CANWRDHNNDNYGYTF. V usage is TRBV25-1 and J usage is TRBJ1-2; tentative D call: TRBD1 (5 bases). The CDR3 is 16 residues long. Germline V gene sequence: CDR1 MGHDK, CDR2 SYGVNS. V was clipped by 10 bases and J by 1 base, with 22 bases between them.

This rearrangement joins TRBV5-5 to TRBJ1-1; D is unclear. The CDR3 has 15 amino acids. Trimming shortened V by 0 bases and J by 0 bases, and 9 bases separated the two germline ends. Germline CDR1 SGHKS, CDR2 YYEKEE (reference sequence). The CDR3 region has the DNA TGTGCCAGCAGCTTGGCGGTCCGGTTGAACACTGAAGCTTTCTTT. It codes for CASSLAVRLNTEAFF.

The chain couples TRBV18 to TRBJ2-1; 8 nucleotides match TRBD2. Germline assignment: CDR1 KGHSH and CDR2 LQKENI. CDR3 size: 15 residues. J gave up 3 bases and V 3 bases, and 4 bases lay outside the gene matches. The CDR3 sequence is CASSPREGGYNEQFF. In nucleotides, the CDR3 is TGTGCCAGCTCACCCCGGGAGGGCGGCTACAATGAGCAGTTCTTC. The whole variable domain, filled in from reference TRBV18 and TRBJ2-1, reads NAGVMQNPRHLVRRRGQEARLRCSPMKGHSHVYWYRQLPEEGLKFMVYLQKENIIDESGMPKERFSAEFPKEGPSILRIQQVVRGDSAAYFCASSPREGGYNEQFFGPGTRLTVL.

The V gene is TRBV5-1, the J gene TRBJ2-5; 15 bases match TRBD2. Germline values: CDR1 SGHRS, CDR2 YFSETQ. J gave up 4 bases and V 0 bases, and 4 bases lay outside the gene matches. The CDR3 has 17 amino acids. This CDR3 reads CASSLDRTSGGVETQYF. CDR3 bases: TGCGCCAGCAGCTTGGACCGGACTAGCGGGGGGGTAGAGACCCAGTACTTC.

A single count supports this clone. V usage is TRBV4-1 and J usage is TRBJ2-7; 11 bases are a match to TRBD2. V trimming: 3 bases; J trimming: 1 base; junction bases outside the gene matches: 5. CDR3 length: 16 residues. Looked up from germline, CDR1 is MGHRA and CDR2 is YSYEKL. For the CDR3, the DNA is TGCGCCAGCAGCCATCCGACTAGCGGGGTGTCCTACGAGCAGTACTTC. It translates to CASSHPTSGVSYEQYF.

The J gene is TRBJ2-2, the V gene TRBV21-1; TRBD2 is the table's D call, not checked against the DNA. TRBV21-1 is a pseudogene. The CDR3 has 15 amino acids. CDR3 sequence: CASSKVGAYTGELFF. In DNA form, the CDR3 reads TGTGCCAGCAGCAAAGTTGGAGCCTACACCGGGGAGCTGTTTTTT.

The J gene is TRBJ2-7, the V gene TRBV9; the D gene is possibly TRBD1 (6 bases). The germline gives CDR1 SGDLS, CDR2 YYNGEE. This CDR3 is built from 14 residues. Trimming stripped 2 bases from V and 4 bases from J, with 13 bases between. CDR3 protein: CASSVSQGPYEQYF. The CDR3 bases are TGTGCCAGCAGCGTTTCACAGGGACCATACGAGCAGTACTTC. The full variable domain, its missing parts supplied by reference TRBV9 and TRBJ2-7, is DSGVTQTPKHLITATGQRVTLRCSPRSGDLSVYWYQQSLDQGLQFLIQYYNGEERAKGNILERFSAQQFPDLHSELNLSSLELGDSALYFCASSVSQGPYEQYFGPGTRLTVT.

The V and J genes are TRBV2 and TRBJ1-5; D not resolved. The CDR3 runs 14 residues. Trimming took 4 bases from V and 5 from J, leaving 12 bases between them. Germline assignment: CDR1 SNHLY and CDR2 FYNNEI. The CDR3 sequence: CASSGASLDQPQHF. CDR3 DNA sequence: TGTGCCAGCAGTGGGGCCTCCCTGGATCAGCCCCAGCATTTT.

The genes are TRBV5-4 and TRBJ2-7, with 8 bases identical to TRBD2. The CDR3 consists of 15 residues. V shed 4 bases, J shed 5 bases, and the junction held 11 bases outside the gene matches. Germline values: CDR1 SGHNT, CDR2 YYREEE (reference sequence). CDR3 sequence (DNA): TGTGCCAGCAGCCCCGGACTAGCCGGCGGGGACGAGCAGTACTTC. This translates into CASSPGLAGGDEQYF.

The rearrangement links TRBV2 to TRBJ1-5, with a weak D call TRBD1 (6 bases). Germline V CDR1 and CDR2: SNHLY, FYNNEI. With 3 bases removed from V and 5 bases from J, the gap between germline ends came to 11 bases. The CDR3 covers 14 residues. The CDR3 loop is CASSDWGRDQPQHF. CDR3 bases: TGTGCCAGCAGTGACTGGGGGCGCGATCAGCCCCAGCATTTT.

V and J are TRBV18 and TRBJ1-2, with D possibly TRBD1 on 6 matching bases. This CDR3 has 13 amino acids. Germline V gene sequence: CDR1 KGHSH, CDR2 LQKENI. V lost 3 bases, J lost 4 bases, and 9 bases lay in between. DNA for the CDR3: TGTGCCAGCTCACCTGACAGGAGCTATGGCTACACCTTC. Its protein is CASSPDRSYGYTF.

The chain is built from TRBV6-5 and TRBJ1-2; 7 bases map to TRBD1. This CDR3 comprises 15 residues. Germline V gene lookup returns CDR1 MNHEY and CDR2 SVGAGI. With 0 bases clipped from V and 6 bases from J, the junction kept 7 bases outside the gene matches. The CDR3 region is CASSYSISTGDGYTF. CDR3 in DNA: TGTGCCAGCAGTTACTCGATATCCACAGGGGATGGCTACACCTTC.

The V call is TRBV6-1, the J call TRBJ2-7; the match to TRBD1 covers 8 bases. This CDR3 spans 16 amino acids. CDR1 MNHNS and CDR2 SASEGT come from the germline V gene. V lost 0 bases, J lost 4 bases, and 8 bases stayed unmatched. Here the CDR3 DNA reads TGTGCCAGCAGTGAAGCGGGGCCAGGGGGCTATTACGAGCAGTACTTC. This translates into CASSEAGPGGYYEQYF.

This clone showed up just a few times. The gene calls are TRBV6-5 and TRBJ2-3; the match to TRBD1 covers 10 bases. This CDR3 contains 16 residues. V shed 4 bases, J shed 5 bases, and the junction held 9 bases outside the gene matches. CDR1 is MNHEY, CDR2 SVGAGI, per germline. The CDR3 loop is CASSSGDRGLIDTQYF. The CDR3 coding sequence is TGTGCCAGCAGTTCGGGGGACAGGGGCCTTATAGATACGCAGTATTTT.

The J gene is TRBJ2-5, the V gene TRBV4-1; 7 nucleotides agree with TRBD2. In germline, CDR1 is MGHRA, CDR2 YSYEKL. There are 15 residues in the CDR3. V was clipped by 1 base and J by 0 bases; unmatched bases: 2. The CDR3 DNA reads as TGCGCCAGCAGCCAAGGGGAGGGGAACCAAGAGACCCAGTACTTC. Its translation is CASSQGEGNQETQYF.

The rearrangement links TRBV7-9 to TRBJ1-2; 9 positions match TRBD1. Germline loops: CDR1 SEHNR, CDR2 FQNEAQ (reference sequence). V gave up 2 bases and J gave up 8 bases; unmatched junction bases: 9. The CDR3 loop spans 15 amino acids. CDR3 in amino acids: CASSLWSQGADGYTF. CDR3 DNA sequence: TGTGCCAGCAGCTTATGGTCACAGGGGGCTGACGGCTACACCTTC.

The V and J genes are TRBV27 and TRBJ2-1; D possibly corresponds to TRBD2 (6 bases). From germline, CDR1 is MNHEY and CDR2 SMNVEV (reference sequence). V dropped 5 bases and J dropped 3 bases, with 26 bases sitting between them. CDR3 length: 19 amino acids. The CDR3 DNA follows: TGTGCCAGCAGTATCGCGGGGAGCACCATGGCCCCCCTCTACAATGAGCAGTTCTTC. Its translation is CASSIAGSTMAPLYNEQFF.

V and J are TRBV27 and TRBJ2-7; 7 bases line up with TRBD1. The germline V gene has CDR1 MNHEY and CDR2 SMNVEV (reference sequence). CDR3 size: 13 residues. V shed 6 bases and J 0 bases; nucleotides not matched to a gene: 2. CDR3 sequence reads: CASRNRGSYEQYF. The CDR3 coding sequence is TGTGCCAGCAGGAACAGGGGCTCCTACGAGCAGTACTTC.

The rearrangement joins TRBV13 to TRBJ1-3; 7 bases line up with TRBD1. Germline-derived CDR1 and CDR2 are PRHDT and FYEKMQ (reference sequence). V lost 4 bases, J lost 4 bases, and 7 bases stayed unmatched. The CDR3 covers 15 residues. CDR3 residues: CASSSGDRAGNTIYF. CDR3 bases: TGTGCCAGCAGCTCGGGGGACAGAGCGGGAAACACCATATATTTT.

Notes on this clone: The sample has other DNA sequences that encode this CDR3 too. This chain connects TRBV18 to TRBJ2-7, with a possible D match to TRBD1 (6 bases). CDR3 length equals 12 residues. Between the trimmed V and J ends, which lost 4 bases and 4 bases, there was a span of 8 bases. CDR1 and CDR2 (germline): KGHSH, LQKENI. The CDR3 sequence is CASSQGGYEQYF. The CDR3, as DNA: TGTGCCAGCTCACAAGGGGGATACGAGCAGTACTTC. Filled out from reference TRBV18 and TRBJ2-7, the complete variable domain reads NAGVMQNPRHLVRRRGQEARLRCSPMKGHSHVYWYRQLPEEGLKFMVYLQKENIIDESGMPKERFSAEFPKEGPSILRIQQVVRGDSAAYFCASSQGGYEQYFGPGTRLTVT.

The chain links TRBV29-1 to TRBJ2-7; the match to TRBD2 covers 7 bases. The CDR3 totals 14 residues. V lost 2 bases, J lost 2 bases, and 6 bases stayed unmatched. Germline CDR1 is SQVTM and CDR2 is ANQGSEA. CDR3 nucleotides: TGCAGCGTTGAAAGGGCGGGGGATACCTACGAGCAGTACTTC. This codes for CSVERAGDTYEQYF.

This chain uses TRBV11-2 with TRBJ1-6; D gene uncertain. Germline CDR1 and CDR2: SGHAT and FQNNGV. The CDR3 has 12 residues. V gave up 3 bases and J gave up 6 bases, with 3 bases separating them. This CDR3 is CASSFLNSPLHF. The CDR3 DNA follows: TGTGCCAGCAGCTTCCTTAATTCACCCCTCCACTTT.

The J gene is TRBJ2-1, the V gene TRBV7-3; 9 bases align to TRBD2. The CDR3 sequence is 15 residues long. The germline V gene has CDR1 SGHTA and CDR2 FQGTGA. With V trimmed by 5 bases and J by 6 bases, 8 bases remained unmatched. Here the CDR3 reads CASSPVGREGNEQFF. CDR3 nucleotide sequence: TGTGCCAGCAGCCCAGTGGGGCGGGAGGGCAATGAGCAGTTCTTC. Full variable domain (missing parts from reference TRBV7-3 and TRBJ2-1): GAGVSQTPSNKVTEKGKYVELRCDPISGHTALYWYRQSLGQGPEFLIYFQGTGAADDSGLPNDRFFAVRPEGSVSTLKIQRTERGDSAVYLCASSPVGREGNEQFFGPGTRLTVL.

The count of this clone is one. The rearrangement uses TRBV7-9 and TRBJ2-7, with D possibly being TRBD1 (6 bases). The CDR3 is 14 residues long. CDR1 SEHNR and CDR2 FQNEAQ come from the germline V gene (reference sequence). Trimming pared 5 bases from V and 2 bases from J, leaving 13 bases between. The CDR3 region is CASSPRDIPYEQYF. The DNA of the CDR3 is TGTGCCAGCAGCCCACGGGACATTCCCTACGAGCAGTACTTC.

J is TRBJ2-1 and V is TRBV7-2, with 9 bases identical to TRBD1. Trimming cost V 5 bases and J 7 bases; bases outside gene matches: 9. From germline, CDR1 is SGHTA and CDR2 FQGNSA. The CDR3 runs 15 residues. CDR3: CASSPGTGRNNEQFF. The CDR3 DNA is TGTGCCAGCAGCCCCGGGACAGGGCGAAATAATGAGCAGTTCTTC.

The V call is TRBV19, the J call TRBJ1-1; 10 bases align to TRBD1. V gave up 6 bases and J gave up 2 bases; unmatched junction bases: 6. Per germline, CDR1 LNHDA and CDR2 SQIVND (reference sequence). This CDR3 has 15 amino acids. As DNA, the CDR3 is TGTGCCAGTAGCGACAGGGGGCATAGAAACACTGAAGCTTTCTTT. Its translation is CASSDRGHRNTEAFF.